The source of this T cell receptor (beta chain) is a study of shared clonotypes between healthy human individuals. Turning to this clone: Its specificity is unknown.

Study-wide results and caveats: Rarefaction indicated that sorted-subset sequencing remained incomplete although depth was large.

The repertoire was sequenced with immunoSEQ multiplex PCR; TCRdb's copy has only in-frame clones and lacks some. The table includes 2,100,000 or so clones, 90% to 96% detected once. CDR1 is MNHEY, CDR2 SVGAGI, per germline. Deletions cut 5 bases from V and 6 bases from J, with 13 bases between. The CDR3 extends over 14 amino acids. This receptor was obtained from a man between 18 and 29 years old in good health. What was sequenced was naive CD4+ T cells sorted from blood. The subset is: CD45RA+ positively selected. The chain carries TRBV6-5 and TRBJ1-4, with D perhaps TRBD1 (6 bases). Written as DNA, the CDR3 is TGTGCCAGCAGTGAAACAGGGAACGATGAAAAACTGTTTTTT. This translates into CASSETGNDEKLFF.